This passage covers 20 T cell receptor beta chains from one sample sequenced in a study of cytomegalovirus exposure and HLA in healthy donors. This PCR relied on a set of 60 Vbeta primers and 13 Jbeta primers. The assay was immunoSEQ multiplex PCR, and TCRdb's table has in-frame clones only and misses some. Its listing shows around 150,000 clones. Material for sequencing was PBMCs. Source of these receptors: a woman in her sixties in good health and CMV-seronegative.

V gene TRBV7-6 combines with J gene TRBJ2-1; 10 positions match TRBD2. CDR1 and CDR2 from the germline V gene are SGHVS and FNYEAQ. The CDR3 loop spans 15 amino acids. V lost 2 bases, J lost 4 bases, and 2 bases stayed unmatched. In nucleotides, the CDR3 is TGTGCCAGCAGCTTACTAGCGGGGGAATACAATGAGCAGTTCTTC. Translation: CASSLLAGEYNEQFF.

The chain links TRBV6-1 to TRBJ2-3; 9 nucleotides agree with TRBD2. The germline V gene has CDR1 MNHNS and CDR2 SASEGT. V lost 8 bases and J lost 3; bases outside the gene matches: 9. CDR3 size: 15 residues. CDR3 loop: CASWRSGGLTDTQYF. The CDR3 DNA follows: TGTGCCAGCTGGCGTAGCGGGGGCTTAACAGATACGCAGTATTTT.

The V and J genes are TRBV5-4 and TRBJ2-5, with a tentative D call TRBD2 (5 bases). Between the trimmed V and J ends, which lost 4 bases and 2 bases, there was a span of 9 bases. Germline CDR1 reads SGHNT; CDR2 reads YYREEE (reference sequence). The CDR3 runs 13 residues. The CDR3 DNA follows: TGTGCCAGCAGCACAACTAGGCAAGAGACCCAGTACTTC. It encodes CASSTTRQETQYF.

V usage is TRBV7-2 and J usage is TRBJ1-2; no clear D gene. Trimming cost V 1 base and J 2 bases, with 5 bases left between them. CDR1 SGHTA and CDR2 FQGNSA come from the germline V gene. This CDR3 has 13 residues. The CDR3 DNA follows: TGTGCCAGCAGCTTAGAGCGAAACTATGGCTACACCTTC. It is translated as CASSLERNYGYTF.

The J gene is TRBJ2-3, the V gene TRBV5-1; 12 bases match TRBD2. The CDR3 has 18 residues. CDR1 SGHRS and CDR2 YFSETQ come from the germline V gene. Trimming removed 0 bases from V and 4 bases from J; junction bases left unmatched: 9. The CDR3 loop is CASSLALAGGPFPDTQYF. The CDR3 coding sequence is TGCGCCAGCAGCTTGGCTCTAGCGGGAGGGCCGTTCCCAGATACGCAGTATTTT.

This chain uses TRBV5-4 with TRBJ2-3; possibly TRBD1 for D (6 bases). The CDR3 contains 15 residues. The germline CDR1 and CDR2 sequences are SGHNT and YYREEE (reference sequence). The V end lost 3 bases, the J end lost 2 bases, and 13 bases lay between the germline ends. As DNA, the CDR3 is TGTGCCAGCAGCTCCTTTGGGGGCTTCACAGATACGCAGTATTTT. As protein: CASSSFGGFTDTQYF.

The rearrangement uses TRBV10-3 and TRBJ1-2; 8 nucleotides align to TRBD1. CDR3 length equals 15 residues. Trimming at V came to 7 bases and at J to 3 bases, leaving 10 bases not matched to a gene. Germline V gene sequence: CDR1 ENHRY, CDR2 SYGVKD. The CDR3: CAINGGTGGYYGYTF. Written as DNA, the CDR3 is TGTGCCATCAATGGGGGTACAGGGGGATACTATGGCTACACCTTC.

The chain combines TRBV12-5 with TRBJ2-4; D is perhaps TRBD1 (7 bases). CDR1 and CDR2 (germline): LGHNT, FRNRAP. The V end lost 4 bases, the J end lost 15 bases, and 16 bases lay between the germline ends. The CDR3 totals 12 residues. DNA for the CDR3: TGTGCTAGTGGTTCCGGACAGGCGGGGATGTACTTC. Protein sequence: CASGSGQAGMYF.

CDR3: CASSAFRAPGEKLFF. The CDR3 DNA sequence: TGTGCCAGCAGTGCATTCCGGGCTCCGGGAGAAAAACTGTTTTTT. This sequence joins TRBV2 and TRBJ1-4; no reliable D call. This CDR3 is built from 15 residues. The ends were cut back, 4 bases at V and 8 bases at J, with 17 bases in the middle. Germline CDR1 reads SNHLY; CDR2 reads FYNNEI.

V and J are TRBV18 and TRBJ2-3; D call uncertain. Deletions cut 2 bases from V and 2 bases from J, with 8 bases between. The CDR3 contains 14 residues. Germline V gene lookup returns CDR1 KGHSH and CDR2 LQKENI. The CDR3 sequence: CASSPESYTDTQYF. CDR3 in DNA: TGTGCCAGCTCACCAGAGTCCTACACAGATACGCAGTATTTT.

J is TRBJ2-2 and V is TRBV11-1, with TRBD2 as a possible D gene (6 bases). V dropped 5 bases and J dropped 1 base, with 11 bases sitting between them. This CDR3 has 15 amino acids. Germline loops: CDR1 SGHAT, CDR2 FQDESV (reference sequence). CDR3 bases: TGTGCCAGCAGCCTCCGGGACTGGAACACCGGGGAGCTGTTTTTT. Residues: CASSLRDWNTGELFF.

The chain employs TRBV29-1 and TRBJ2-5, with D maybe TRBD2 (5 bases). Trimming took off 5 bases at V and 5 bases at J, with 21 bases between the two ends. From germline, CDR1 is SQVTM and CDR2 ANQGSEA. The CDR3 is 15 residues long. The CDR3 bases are TGCAGCGTTCGCCGGGCCATGGACTCCACCGAGACCCAGTACTTC. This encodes CSVRRAMDSTETQYF.

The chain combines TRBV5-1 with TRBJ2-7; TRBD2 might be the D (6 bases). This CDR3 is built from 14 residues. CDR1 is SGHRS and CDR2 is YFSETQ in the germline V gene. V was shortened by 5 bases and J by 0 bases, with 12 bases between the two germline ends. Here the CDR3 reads CASSSRGSSYEQYF. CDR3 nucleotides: TGCGCCAGCAGTTCTCGGGGGAGCTCCTACGAGCAGTACTTC.

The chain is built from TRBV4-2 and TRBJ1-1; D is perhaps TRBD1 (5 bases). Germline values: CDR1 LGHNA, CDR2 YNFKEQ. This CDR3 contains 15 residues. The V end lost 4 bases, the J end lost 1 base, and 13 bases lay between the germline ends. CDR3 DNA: TGTGCCAGCAGCCCCAGGGTCACGCGGAACACTGAAGCTTTCTTT. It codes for CASSPRVTRNTEAFF.

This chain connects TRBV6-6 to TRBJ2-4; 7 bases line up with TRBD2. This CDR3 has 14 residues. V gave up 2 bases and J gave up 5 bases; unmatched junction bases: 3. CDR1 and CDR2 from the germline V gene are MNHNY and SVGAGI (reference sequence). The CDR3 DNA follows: TGTGCCAGCAGTTACCGGGGGGTGGAAAACATTCAGTACTTC. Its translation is CASSYRGVENIQYF.

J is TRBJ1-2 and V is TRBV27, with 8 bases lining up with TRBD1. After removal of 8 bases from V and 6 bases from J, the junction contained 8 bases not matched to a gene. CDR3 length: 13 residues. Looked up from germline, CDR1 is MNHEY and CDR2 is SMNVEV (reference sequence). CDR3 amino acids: CASWFSQGDGYTF. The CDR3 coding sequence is TGTGCCAGCTGGTTCTCACAGGGGGATGGCTACACCTTC.

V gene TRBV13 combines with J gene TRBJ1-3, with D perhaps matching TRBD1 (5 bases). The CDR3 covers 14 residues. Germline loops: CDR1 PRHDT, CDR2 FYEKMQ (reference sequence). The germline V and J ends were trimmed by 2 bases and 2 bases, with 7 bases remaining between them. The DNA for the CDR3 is TGTGCCAGCAGCTTACAGGGAACTGGAAACACCATATATTTT. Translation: CASSLQGTGNTIYF. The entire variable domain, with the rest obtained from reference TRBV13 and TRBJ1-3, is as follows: AAGVIQSPRHLIKEKRETATLKCYPIPRHDTVYWYQQGPGQDPQFLISFYEKMQSDKGSIPDRFSAQQFSDYHSELNMSSLELGDSALYFCASSLQGTGNTIYFGEGSWLTVV.

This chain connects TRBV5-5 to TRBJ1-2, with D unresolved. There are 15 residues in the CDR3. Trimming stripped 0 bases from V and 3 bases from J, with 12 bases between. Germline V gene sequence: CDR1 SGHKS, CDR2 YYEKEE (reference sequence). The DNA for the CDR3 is TGTGCCAGCAGCTTGGTCCTAGGCACCGACTATGGCTACACCTTC. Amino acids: CASSLVLGTDYGYTF.

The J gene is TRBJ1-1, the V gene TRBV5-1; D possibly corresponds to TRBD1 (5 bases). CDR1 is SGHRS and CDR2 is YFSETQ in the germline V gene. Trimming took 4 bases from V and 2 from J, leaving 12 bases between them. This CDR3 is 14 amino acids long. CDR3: CASSRQQGNTEAFF. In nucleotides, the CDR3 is TGCGCCAGCAGCAGGCAGCAGGGAAACACTGAAGCTTTCTTT.

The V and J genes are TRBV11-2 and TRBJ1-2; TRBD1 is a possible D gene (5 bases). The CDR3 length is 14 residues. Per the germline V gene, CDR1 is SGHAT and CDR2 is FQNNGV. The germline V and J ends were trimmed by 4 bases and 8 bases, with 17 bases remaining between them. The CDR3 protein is CASSSLRDQSGYTF. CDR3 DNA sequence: TGTGCCAGCAGCTCACTCAGGGATCAGAGCGGCTACACCTTC.